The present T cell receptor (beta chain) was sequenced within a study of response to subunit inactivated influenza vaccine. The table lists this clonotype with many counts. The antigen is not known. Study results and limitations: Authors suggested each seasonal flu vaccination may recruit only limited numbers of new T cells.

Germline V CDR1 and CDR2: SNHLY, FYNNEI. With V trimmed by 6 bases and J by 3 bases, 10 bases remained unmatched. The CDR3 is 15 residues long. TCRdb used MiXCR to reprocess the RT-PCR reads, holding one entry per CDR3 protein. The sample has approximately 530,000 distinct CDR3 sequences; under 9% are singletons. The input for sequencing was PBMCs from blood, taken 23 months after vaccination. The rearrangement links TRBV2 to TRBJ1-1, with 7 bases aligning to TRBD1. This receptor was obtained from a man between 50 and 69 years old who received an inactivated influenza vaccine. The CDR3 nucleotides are TGTGCCAGCAGGCGGCTGACAGGGATCGACACTGAAGCTTTCTTT. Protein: CASRRLTGIDTEAFF.